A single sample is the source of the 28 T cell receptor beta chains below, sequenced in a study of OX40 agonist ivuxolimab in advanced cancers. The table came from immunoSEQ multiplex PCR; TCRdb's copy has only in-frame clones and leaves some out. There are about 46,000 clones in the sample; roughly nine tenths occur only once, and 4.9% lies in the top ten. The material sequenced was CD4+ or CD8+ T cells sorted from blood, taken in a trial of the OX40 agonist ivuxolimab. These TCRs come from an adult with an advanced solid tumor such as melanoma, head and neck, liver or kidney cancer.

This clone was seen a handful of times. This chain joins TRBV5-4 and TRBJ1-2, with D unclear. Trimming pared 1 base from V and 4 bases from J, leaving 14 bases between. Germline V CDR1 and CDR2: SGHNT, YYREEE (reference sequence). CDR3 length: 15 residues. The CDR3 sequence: CASSLLGTAPYGYTF. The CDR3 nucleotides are TGTGCCAGCAGCTTGTTGGGCACGGCACCCTATGGCTACACCTTC.

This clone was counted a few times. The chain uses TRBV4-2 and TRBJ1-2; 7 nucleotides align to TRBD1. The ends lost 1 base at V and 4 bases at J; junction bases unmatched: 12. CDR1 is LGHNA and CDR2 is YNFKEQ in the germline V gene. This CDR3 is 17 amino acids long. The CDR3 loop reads CASSQGLTGARSYGYTF. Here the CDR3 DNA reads TGTGCCAGCAGCCAAGGCCTAACAGGGGCTAGGAGCTATGGCTACACCTTC.

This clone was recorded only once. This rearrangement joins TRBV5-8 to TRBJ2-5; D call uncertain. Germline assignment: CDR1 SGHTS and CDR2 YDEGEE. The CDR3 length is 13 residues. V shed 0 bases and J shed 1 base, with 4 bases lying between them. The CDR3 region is CASSLGIQETQYF. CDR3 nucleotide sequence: TGTGCCAGCAGCTTGGGAATCCAAGAGACCCAGTACTTC.

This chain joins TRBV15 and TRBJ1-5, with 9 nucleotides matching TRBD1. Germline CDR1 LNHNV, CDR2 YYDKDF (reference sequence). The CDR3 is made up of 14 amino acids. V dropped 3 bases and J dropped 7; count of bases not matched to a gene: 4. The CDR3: CATSRDRGGQPQHF. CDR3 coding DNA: TGTGCCACCAGCAGGGACAGGGGCGGGCAGCCCCAGCATTTT.

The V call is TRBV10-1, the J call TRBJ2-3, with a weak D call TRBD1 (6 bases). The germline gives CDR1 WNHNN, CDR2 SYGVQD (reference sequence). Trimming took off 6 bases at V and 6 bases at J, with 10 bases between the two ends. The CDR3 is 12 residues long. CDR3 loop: CASSRDIDTQYF. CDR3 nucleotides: TGCGCCAGCAGCCGGGACATCGATACGCAGTATTTT.

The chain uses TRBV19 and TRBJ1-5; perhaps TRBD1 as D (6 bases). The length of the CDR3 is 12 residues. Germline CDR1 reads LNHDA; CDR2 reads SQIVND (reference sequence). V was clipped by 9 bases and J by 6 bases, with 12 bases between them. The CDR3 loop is CASNRVGQPQHF. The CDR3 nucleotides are TGTGCCAGCAACAGGGTAGGTCAGCCCCAGCATTTT.

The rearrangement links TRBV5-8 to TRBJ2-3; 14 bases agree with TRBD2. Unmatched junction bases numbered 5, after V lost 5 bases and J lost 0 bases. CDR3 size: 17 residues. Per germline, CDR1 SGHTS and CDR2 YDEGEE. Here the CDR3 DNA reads TGTGCCAGCAGTTCGGGACTAGCGGGGGAGAGCACAGATACGCAGTATTTT. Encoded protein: CASSSGLAGESTDTQYF.

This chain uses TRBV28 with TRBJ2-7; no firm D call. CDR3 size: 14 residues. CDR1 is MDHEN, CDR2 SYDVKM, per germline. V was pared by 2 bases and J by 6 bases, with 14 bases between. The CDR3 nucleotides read TGTGCCAGCAGTTTACGGTTAGGGATCAGCGAGCAGTACGTC. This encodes CASSLRLGISEQYV.

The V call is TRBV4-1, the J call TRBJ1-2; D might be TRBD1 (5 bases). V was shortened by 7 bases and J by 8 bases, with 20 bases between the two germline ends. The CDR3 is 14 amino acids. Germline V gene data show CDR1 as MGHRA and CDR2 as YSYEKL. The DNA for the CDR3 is TGCGCCAGCACCCCAATCCCGGGGGATTGGGGCTACACCTTC. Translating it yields CASTPIPGDWGYTF.

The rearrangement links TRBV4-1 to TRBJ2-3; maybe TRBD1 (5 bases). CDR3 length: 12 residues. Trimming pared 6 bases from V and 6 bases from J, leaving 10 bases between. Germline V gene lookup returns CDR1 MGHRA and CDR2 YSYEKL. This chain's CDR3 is CASSAGPDTQYF. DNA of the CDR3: TGCGCCAGCAGTGCAGGGCCGGATACGCAGTATTTT.

CDR3 in amino acids: CASYNGRGDTQYF. In nucleotides, the CDR3 is TGTGCCAGCTACAACGGGAGGGGAGATACGCAGTATTTT. The chain couples TRBV27 to TRBJ2-3, with 8 bases aligning to TRBD2. The CDR3 runs to 13 residues. CDR1 and CDR2 from the germline V gene are MNHEY and SMNVEV (reference sequence). J was trimmed by 5 bases and V by 8 bases; bases with no gene match: 6.

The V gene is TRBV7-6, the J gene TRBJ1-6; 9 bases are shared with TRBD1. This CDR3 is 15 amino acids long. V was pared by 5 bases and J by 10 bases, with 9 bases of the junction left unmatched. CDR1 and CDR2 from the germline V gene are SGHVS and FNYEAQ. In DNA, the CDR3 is TGTGCCAGCAGCCAAACAGGGGGCTTGGGATCACCCCTCCACTTT. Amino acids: CASSQTGGLGSPLHF.

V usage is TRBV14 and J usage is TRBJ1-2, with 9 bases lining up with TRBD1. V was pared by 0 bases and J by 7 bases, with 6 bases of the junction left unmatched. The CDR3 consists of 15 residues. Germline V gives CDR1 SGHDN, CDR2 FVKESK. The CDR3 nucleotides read TGTGCCAGCAGCCAAGATGGGACAGGGCGGTCTGGCTACACCTTC. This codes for CASSQDGTGRSGYTF.

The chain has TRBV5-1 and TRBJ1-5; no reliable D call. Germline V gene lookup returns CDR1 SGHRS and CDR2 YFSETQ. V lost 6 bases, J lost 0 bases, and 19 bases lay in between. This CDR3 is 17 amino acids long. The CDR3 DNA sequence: TGCGCCAGCAATACCAAAGTCGGGGTGAATAGCAATCAGCCCCAGCATTTT. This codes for CASNTKVGVNSNQPQHF.

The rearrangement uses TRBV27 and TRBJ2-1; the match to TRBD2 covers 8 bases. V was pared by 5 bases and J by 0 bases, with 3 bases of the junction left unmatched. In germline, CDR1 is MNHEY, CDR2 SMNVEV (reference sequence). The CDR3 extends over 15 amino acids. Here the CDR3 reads CASSLAGSSYNEQFF. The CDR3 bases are TGTGCCAGCAGTCTAGCGGGTAGCTCCTACAATGAGCAGTTCTTC.

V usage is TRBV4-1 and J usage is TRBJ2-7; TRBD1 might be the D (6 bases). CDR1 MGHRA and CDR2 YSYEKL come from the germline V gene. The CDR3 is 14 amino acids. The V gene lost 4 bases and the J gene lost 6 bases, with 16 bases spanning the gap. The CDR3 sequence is CASSPRDIGFEQYV. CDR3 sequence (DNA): TGCGCCAGCAGCCCCCGGGACATCGGTTTCGAGCAGTACGTC.

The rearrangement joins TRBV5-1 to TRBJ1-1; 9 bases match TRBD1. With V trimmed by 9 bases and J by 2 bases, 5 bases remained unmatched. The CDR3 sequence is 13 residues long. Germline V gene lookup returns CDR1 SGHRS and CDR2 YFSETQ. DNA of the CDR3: TGCGCCACCAAGGGACAGGGTAACACTGAAGCTTTCTTT. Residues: CATKGQGNTEAFF.

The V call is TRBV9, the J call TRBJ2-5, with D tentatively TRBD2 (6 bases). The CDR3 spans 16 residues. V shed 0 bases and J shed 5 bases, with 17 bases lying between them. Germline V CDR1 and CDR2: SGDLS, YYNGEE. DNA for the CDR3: TGTGCCAGCAGCGTAGAAGCGGCGGGGAGTGGCGAGACCCAGTACTTC. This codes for CASSVEAAGSGETQYF. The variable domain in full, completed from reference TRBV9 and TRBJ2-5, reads DSGVTQTPKHLITATGQRVTLRCSPRSGDLSVYWYQQSLDQGLQFLIQYYNGEERAKGNILERFSAQQFPDLHSELNLSSLELGDSALYFCASSVEAAGSGETQYFGPGTRLLVL.

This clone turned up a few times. Here the CDR3 DNA reads TGCGCCAGCAGGACAGGGATGGTCCTCTACGAGCAGTACGTC. Its translation: CASRTGMVLYEQYV. The chain recombines TRBV23-1 with TRBJ2-7, with TRBD1 matching 7 bases. TRBV23-1 is treated as an ORF (open reading frame) with a function not yet certain. V was pared by 6 bases and J by 3 bases, with 8 bases of the junction left unmatched. The CDR3 length is 14 residues.

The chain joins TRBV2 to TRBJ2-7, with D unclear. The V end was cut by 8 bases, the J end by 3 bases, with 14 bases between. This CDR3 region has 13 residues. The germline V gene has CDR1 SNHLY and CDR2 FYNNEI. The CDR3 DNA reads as TGTGCCAGCGGCGTTTCAACCGACTACGAGCAGTACTTC. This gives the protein CASGVSTDYEQYF.

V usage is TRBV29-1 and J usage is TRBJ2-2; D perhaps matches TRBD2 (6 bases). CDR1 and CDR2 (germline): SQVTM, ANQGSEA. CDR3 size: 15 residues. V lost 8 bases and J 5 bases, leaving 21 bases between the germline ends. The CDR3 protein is CSSRIGQGGTGELFF. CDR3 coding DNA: TGCAGCTCTCGAATCGGCCAGGGAGGTACCGGGGAGCTGTTTTTT.

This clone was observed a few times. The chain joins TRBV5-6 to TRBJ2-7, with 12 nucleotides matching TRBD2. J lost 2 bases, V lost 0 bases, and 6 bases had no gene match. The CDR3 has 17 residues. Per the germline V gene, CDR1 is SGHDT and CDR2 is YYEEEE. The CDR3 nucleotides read TGTGCCAGCAGCTTGGTTCGGACTAGCGGGATGGCCTACGAGCAGTACTTC. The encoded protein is CASSLVRTSGMAYEQYF.

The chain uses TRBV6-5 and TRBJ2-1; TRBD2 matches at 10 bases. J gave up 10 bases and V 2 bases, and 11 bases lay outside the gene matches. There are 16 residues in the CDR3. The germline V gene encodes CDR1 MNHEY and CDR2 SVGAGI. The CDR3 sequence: CASSYGGTSAHAEQFF. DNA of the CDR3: TGTGCCAGCAGTTACGGTGGGACTAGCGCACACGCCGAGCAGTTCTTC.

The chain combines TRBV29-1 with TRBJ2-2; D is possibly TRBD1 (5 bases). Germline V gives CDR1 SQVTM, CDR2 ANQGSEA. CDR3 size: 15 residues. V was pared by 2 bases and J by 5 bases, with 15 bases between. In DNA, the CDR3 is TGCAGCGTTGAATCTTTCCAGGGCCGGACCGGGGAGCTGTTTTTT. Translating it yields CSVESFQGRTGELFF.

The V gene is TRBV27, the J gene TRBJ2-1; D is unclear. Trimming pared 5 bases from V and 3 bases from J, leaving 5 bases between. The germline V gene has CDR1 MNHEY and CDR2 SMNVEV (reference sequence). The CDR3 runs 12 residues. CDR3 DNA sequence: TGTGCCAGCAGTGATAACTACAATGAGCAGTTCTTC. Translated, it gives CASSDNYNEQFF.

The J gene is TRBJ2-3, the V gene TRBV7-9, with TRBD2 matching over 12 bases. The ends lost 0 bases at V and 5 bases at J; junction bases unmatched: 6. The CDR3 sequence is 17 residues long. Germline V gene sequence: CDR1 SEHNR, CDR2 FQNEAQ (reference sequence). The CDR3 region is CASSLAASGGARDTQYF. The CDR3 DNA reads TGTGCCAGCAGCTTAGCGGCTAGCGGGGGGGCGAGAGATACGCAGTATTTT. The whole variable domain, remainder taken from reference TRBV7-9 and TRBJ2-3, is DTGVSQNPRHKITKRGQNVTFRCDPISEHNRLYWYRQTLGQGPEFLTYFQNEAQLEKSRLLSDRFSAERPKGSFSTLEIQRTEQGDSAMYLCASSLAASGGARDTQYFGPGTRLTVL.

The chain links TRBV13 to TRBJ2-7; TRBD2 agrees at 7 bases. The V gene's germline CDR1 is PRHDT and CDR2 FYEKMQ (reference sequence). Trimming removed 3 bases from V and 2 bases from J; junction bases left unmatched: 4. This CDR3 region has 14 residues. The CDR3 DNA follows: TGTGCCAGCAGCTTCCGGACTAGGCCCTACGAGCAGTACTTC. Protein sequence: CASSFRTRPYEQYF.

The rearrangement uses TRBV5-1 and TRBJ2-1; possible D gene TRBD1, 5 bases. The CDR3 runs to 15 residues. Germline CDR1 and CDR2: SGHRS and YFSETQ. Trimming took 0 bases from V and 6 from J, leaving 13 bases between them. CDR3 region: CASSLDRSYLNEQFF. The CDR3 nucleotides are TGCGCCAGCAGCTTGGACAGGTCCTACCTCAATGAGCAGTTCTTC.